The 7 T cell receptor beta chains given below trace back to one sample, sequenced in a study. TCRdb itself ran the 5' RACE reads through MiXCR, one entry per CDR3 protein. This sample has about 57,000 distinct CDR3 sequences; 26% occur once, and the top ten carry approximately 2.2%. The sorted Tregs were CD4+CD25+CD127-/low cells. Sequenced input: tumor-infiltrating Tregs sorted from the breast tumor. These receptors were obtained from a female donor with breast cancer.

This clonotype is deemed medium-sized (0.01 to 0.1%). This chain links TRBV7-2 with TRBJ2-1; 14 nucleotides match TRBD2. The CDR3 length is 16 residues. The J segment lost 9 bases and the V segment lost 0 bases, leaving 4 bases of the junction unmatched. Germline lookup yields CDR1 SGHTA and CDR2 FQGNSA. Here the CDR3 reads CASSLALTSGRVEQFF. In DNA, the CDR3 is TGTGCCAGCAGCTTAGCCCTGACTAGCGGGAGGGTTGAGCAGTTCTTC.

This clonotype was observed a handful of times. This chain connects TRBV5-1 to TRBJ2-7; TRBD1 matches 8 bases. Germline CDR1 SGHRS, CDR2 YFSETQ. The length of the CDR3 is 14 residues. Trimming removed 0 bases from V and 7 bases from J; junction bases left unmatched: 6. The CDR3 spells CASSLDQGASEQYF. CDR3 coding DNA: TGCGCCAGCAGCTTGGATCAGGGGGCGAGTGAGCAGTACTTC.

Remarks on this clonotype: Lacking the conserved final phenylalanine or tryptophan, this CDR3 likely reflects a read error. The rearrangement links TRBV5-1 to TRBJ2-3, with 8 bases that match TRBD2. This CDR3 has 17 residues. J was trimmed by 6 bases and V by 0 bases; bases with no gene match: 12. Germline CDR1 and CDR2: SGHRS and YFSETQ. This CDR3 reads CASSLGLKAGAIDTQYS. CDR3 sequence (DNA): TGCGCCAGCAGCTTGGGGCTTAAAGCGGGGGCAATCGATACGCAGTATTCT.

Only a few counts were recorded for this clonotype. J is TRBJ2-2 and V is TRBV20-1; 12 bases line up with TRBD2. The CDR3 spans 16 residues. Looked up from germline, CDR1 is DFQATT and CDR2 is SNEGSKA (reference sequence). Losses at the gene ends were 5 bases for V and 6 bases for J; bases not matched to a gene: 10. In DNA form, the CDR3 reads TGCAGTGCTCCTACTCAACTAGCGGGGGGAGCCGGGGAGCTGTTTTTT. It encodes CSAPTQLAGGAGELFF.

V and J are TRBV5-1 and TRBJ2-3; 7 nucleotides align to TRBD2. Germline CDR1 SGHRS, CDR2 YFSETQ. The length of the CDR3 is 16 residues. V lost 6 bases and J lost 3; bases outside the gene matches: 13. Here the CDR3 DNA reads TGCGCCAGCACCAATACCGGGGGGAGTAGTACAGATACGCAGTATTTT. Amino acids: CASTNTGGSSTDTQYF. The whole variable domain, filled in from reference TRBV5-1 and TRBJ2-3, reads KAGVTQTPRYLIKTRGQQVTLSCSPISGHRSVSWYQQTPGQGLQFLFEYFSETQRNKGNFPGRFSGRQFSNSRSEMNVSTLELGDSALYLCASTNTGGSSTDTQYFGPGTRLTVL.

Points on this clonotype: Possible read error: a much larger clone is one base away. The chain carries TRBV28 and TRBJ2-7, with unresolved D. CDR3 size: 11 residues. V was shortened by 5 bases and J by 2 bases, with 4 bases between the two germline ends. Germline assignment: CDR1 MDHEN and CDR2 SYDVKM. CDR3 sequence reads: CASSGAYEQYV. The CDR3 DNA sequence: TGTGCCAGCAGTGGGGCCTACGAGCAGTACGTC.

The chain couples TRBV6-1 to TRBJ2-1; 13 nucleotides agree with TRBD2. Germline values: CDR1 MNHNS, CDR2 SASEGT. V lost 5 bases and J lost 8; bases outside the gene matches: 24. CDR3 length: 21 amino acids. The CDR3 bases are TGTGCCAGCAGTCAACAACCTCCAAAGGGGCGGACTAGCGGGAGAAGGCATGAGCAGTTCTTC. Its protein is CASSQQPPKGRTSGRRHEQFF.